Listed below are T cell receptor beta chains from one sample, sequenced in a study of shared clonotypes between healthy human individuals. Using immunoSEQ multiplex PCR, the repertoire was profiled, and TCRdb retains in-frame clones only, with some absent. The sample lists around 2.1 million clones; approximately 94% were seen once. The sequencing sample was made of naive CD8+ T cells from PBMCs. Source of these receptors: a man aged 18 to 29 in good health. Some clones in this sample may be carry-over from other donors' samples. CDR3s include the opening cysteine and the closing phenylalanine or tryptophan. Each record gives: D gene, J gene, V gene, CDR3 DNA, CDR3 protein. The D gene is left open where the match is weak.

>.|TRBJ1-2|TRBV6-5
TGTGCCAGCAGTTACCAACAAGTCGACTATGGCTACACCTTC
CASSYQQVDYGYTF
>.|TRBJ2-4|TRBV7-9
TGTGCCAGCAGCCCCGAAACAGGGTCTTGGAACATTCAGTACTTC
CASSPETGSWNIQYF
>.|TRBJ2-7|TRBV4-1
TGCGCCAGCAGCCAGGGGAAGAAGGACGAGCAGTACTTC
CASSQGKKDEQYF
>TRBD2|TRBJ2-7|TRBV4-2
TGTGCCAGCAGCCAAGTGGCTAGCGGGGATGAGCAGTACTTC
CASSQVASGDEQYF
>.|TRBJ2-7|TRBV5-1
TGCGCCAGCAGGGGGCCTGGACAGATCTCCTACGAGCAGTACTTC
CASRGPGQISYEQYF
>.|TRBJ2-7|TRBV29-1
TGCAGCGTTGAAGTGGAGTCTACTAACTACGAGCAGTACTTC
CSVEVESTNYEQYF
>TRBD1|TRBJ1-5|TRBV27
TGTGCCAGCAGTGAGGGGGCCGGAGGCAATCAGCCCCAGCATTTT
CASSEGAGGNQPQHF
>TRBD2|TRBJ2-3|TRBV29-1
TGCAGCGTCACCGGGACTAGCGGGAGCCAGGGATCGGATACGCAGTATTTT
CSVTGTSGSQGSDTQYF
>.|TRBJ1-2|TRBV7-9
TGTGCCAGCAGCAAAGAAGGTGCATATGGCTACACCTTC
CASSKEGAYGYTF
>TRBD1|TRBJ2-2|TRBV5-1
TGCGCCAGCAGCTGGGAGACAGGGCTGGTGGTAAACACCGGGGAGCTGTTTTTT
CASSWETGLVVNTGELFF
>TRBD1|TRBJ2-3|TRBV27
TGTGCCAGCAGTTATGTAGCGACAGGGTGGAGAGATACGCAGTATTTT
CASSYVATGWRDTQYF
>.|TRBJ1-6|TRBV11-2
TGTGCCAGCAGCCCCCTTTATGGGCCAGCCGTTTTTCCCCTCCACTTT
CASSPLYGPAVFPLHF
>.|TRBJ2-7|TRBV10-2
TGCGCCAGCAGGTCCCACGAGCAGTACTTC
CASRSHEQYF
>TRBD1|TRBJ2-1|TRBV13
TGTGCCAGCAGGACAGGGTCCTACAATGAGCAGTTCTTC
CASRTGSYNEQFF
>.|TRBJ1-2|TRBV9
TGTGCCAGCAGCGCCTCCCTCATTGGGGATCTCCCAGAGGGCTACACCTTC
CASSASLIGDLPEGYTF
>.|TRBJ2-7|TRBV11-2
TGTGCCAGCAGCCTGGGGATCTACGAGCAGTACTTC
CASSLGIYEQYF
>TRBD1|TRBJ2-4|TRBV4-1
TGCGCCAGCAGCCCAACGGGACAGGAAGAAAACATTCAGTACTTC
CASSPTGQEENIQYF
>TRBD1|TRBJ2-2|TRBV27
TGTGCCAGCAGTGGCCGGGACAGGGAAACCGGGGAGCTGTTTTTT
CASSGRDRETGELFF